These T cell receptor beta chains were read from a single sample in a study of breast tumors, draining lymph nodes, adjacent tissues. TCRdb re-derived calls from the multiplex PCR reads in MiXCR, one entry per CDR3 protein. The sample holds tens of thousands of distinct CDR3 sequences, roughly 23% seen once. Sequencing used breast tumor tissue. These receptor sequences come from a female donor with breast cancer. Some clones in this sample may be carry-over from other donors' samples. The CDR3 runs from the conserved cysteine through the conserved F or W. The D gene is left open where the match is weak. The size of a clone is reported for some rows only, either as once, few or many, or as a class for expanded clones.

j_gene,v_gene,abundance,d_gene,CDR3aa,CDR3nt
TRBJ2-5,TRBV9,many,TRBD2,CASSVGGSGQETQYF,TGTGCCAGCAGCGTAGGGGGTAGCGGGCAAGAGACCCAGTACTTC
TRBJ2-3,TRBV7-8,few,.,CASSLVRRVAATTDTQYF,TGTGCCAGCAGCTTAGTGCGGCGAGTAGCGGCAACCACAGATACGCAGTATTTT
TRBJ2-4,TRBV7-9,once,.,CASSLGAGIQYF,TGTGCCAGCAGCTTGGGCGCGGGCATTCAGTACTTC
TRBJ1-6,TRBV12-3/TRBV12-4,many,TRBD1,CASSLGQGISPLHF,TGTGCCAGCAGCCTGGGACAGGGGATTTCACCCCTCCACTTT
TRBJ1-6,TRBV6-5,many,.,CASRSYRESTSPLHF,TGTGCCAGCAGATCCTACAGGGAATCAACGTCACCCCTCCACTTT
TRBJ1-2,TRBV12-3/TRBV12-4,many,.,CASSLAFSQAGGYGYTF,TGTGCCAGCAGTTTAGCGTTCAGCCAGGCTGGAGGGTATGGCTACACCTTC
TRBJ2-7,TRBV14,many,TRBD1,CASSLGTGDEQYF,TGTGCCAGCAGCCTAGGGACAGGGGACGAGCAGTACTTC
TRBJ2-5,TRBV13,medium-sized,.,CASTFLEGQETQYF,TGTGCCAGCACCTTCTTGGAGGGACAAGAGACCCAGTACTTC
TRBJ2-1,TRBV27,many,TRBD1,CASTRDRSTNEQFF,TGTGCCAGCACCAGGGACAGGTCGACGAATGAGCAGTTCTTC
TRBJ2-7,TRBV19,many,.,CASSSHGSSYEQYF,TGTGCCAGTAGTTCACATGGGAGCTCCTACGAGCAGTACTTC
TRBJ2-3,TRBV7-9,many,.,CASDQGTDTQYF,TGTGCCAGCGATCAGGGGACAGATACGCAGTATTTT
TRBJ2-7,TRBV7-9,many,TRBD1,CASSLTGDEQYF,TGTGCCAGCAGCTTGACAGGGGATGAGCAGTACTTC
TRBJ2-1,TRBV5-6,many,TRBD2,CASSSWQRTSSSNEQFF,TGTGCCAGCAGCTCCTGGCAGCGGACTAGCTCTTCAAATGAGCAGTTCTTC
TRBJ2-5,TRBV10-3,many,TRBD2,CAISEGGSETQYF,TGTGCCATCAGTGAAGGCGGGAGCGAGACCCAGTACTTC
TRBJ2-5,TRBV19,many,TRBD1,CASSPTDRVLWAQYF,TGTGCCAGTAGTCCGACGGACAGGGTACTTTGGGCCCAGTACTTC
TRBJ1-6,TRBV7-8,.,.,CASSLGGRLGNSPLHF,TGTGCCAGCAGCTTAGGAGGGCGACTGGGAAATTCACCCCTCCACTTT
TRBJ1-1,TRBV19,.,.,CASRLQGFQTEAFF,TGTGCCAGTAGGCTACAGGGTTTTCAGACTGAAGCTTTCTTT
TRBJ2-7,TRBV20-1,many,TRBD2,CSAFGRSYEQYF,TGCAGTGCCTTCGGGAGGTCCTACGAGCAGTACTTC
TRBJ1-6,TRBV28,many,.,CASTEYNSPLHF,TGTGCCAGCACCGAGTATAATTCACCCCTCCACTTT
TRBJ1-2,TRBV3-1,few,TRBD1,CASSVRDSGYTF,TGTGCCAGCAGCGTTAGGGACAGTGGCTACACCTTC
TRBJ2-1,TRBV19,.,.,CASSTHGLNNEQFF,TGTGCCAGTAGTACACACGGGTTAAACAATGAGCAGTTCTTC
TRBJ2-3,TRBV5-6,many,TRBD1,CASSRWDRTSTDTQYF,TGTGCCAGCAGCCGTTGGGACAGGACAAGCACAGATACGCAGTATTTT
TRBJ2-7,TRBV20-1,once,TRBD1,CSARPWDRSDEQYF,TGCAGTGCCCGACCATGGGACAGGAGCGACGAGCAGTACTTC
TRBJ1-4,TRBV12-3/TRBV12-4,many,.,CASSFGYREKLFF,TGTGCCAGCAGTTTCGGGTATCGGGAAAAACTGTTTTTT
TRBJ2-2,TRBV6-2/TRBV6-3,.,.,CASSYSGSNTGELFF,TGTGCCAGCAGTTACTCCGGCAGCAACACCGGGGAGCTGTTTTTT
TRBJ1-2,TRBV6-5,many,.,CASSYSGYGYTF,TGTGCCAGCAGTTACTCGGGCTATGGCTACACCTTC
TRBJ1-2,TRBV20-1,many,.,CSARDPGAYGYTF,TGCAGTGCTAGAGATCCGGGGGCGTATGGCTACACCTTC
TRBJ1-3,TRBV6-6,medium-sized,.,CASSWDEGNTIYF,TGTGCCAGCAGTTGGGACGAAGGAAACACCATATATTTT
TRBJ1-2,TRBV6-5,many,.,CASSARTPADGYTF,TGTGCCAGCAGTGCCCGGACCCCAGCGGATGGCTACACCTTC
TRBJ1-5,TRBV7-2,many,TRBD1,CASSLERGGEQPQHF,TGTGCCAGCAGCTTAGAACGAGGGGGCGAACAGCCCCAGCATTTT
TRBJ1-5,TRBV12-3/TRBV12-4,.,.,CASSIEGGNQPQHF,TGTGCCAGTAGTATAGAGGGCGGCAATCAGCCCCAGCATTTT
TRBJ2-3,TRBV9,many,TRBD2,CASSASGSDTDTQYF,TGTGCCAGCAGCGCTAGCGGGAGTGATACAGATACGCAGTATTTT
TRBJ2-7,TRBV11-2,many,TRBD2,CASSATSGTSYEQYF,TGTGCCAGCAGCGCCACTAGCGGGACCTCCTACGAGCAGTACTTC
TRBJ1-2,TRBV20-1,many,.,CSARDQGTLDGYGYTF,TGCAGTGCTAGAGATCAAGGGACCCTGGACGGCTATGGCTACACCTTC
TRBJ2-7,TRBV9,many,.,CASSPRDGVVEQYF,TGTGCCAGCAGCCCTCGGGACGGCGTTGTCGAGCAGTACTTC
TRBJ2-1,TRBV3-1,few,.,CASSQLAAEQFF,TGTGCCAGCAGCCAACTAGCAGCTGAGCAGTTCTTC
TRBJ1-2,TRBV6-1,many,.,CASSSEVNYGYTF,TGTGCCAGCAGTAGCGAGGTGAACTATGGCTACACCTTC
TRBJ2-3,TRBV7-8,.,.,CASRRGQITDTQYF,TGTGCCAGCAGGAGGGGACAAATCACAGATACGCAGTATTTT
TRBJ2-1,TRBV6-1,few,TRBD2,CASSKTGTSGSRFNEQFF,TGTGCCAGCAGTAAAACCGGGACTAGCGGGAGCAGGTTCAATGAGCAGTTCTTC
TRBJ2-5,TRBV20-1,.,.,CSAPLGQSLWTQYF,TGCAGTGCTCCGCTCGGACAGTCTTTGTGGACCCAGTACTTC
TRBJ1-6,TRBV20-1,many,.,CSARDIGGTGNSSPLHF,TGCAGTGCTAGAGATATAGGCGGGACGGGGAATAGCTCACCCCTCCACTTT
TRBJ1-2,TRBV15,many,.,CATSRERLPRNGYTF,TGTGCCACCAGCAGAGAGCGCCTCCCCCGGAATGGCTACACCTTC
TRBJ1-4,TRBV4-1,many,.,CASSQDRSHEKLFF,TGCGCCAGCAGCCAAGACCGGTCACATGAAAAACTGTTTTTT
TRBJ1-2,TRBV6-5,many,.,CASSAVVGGYTF,TGTGCCAGCAGTGCAGTGGTGGGGGGCTACACCTTC
TRBJ1-5,TRBV12-3/TRBV12-4,many,.,CASSLGKPGGNQPQHF,TGTGCCAGCAGTTTAGGCAAACCAGGGGGCAATCAGCCCCAGCATTTT
TRBJ2-7,TRBV5-1,many,.,CASSLDWLGAGYEQYF,TGCGCCAGCAGCTTGGATTGGTTGGGGGCAGGATACGAGCAGTACTTC
TRBJ2-2,TRBV9,many,TRBD2,CASSVGTSGFYTGELFF,TGTGCCAGCAGCGTAGGGACTAGCGGATTCTACACCGGGGAGCTGTTTTTT
TRBJ1-3,TRBV2,.,.,CASSAYGPIGNTIYF,TGTGCCAGCAGTGCCTACGGTCCTATTGGAAACACCATATATTTT